This paragraph reports one T cell receptor beta chain. The antigen remains undetermined. The method was immunoSEQ multiplex PCR; TCRdb's version includes in-frame clones alone and lacks a portion of them. The sample holds 20,000 to 25,000 clones, just under 85% seen once. Trimming removed 7 bases from V and 0 bases from J; junction bases left unmatched: 7. CDR1 is LGHNT, CDR2 FRNRAP, per germline. The CDR3 spans 15 residues. Autoimmune disease history or systemic immunosuppression was exclusionary. Cycle 7 day 1, cycle 4 day 1, and baseline were the timepoints at which blood was sampled. This record belongs to a study of OX40 agonist ivuxolimab in advanced cancers. The overall study: The dose-escalation cohort had hepatocellular carcinoma, melanoma, renal cell or head and neck cancer. Points from the study as a whole: Part of the nonresponder group also had normalized T-cell clonal expansion that was low.

This sequence joins TRBV12-5 and TRBJ1-1; TRBD1 matches at 8 bases. The source is an adult with an advanced solid tumor such as melanoma, head and neck, liver or kidney cancer. This specimen was CD4+ or CD8+ T cells sorted from blood, taken in a trial of the OX40 agonist ivuxolimab. The CDR3 DNA sequence: TGTGCTAGTGCCCCCCAGGGGGCGGTGAACACTGAAGCTTTCTTT. It encodes CASAPQGAVNTEAFF. Based on the CDR3 plus reference TRBV12-5 and TRBJ1-1, the full variable domain is DARVTQTPRHKVTEMGQEVTMRCQPILGHNTVFWYRQTMMQGLELLAYFRNRAPLDDSGMPKDRFSAEMPDATLATLKIQPSEPRDSAVYFCASAPQGAVNTEAFFGQGTRLTVV.